The 27 T cell receptor delta chains given below trace back to one sample, sequenced in a study of DNA immune sequencing with unique molecular identifiers. All 8 TRDV and 4 TRDJ genes were targeted in 32-plex amplification of genomic DNA. In around 3 barcoding PCR cycles, molecules received a 12-nucleotide UMI, then adapter PCR followed. TCRdb re-processed the multiplex PCR reads via CATT. Found here are under 3,000 delta-chain clones, 8.4% of them singletons; the top ten hold roughly half. Sequencing was performed on gamma-delta T cells enriched from blood buffy coat, or unenriched PBMCs (not recorded which). These receptors were obtained from a human donor in good health.

This chain's CDR3 is CACDPLTDRSSYPTGGDTDKLIF. The CDR3 DNA reads TGTGCCTGTGACCCTCTTACTGACCGCTCTTCCTACCCTACTGGGGGAGACACCGATAAACTCATCTTT. The chain has TRDV2 and TRDJ1; TRDD3 might be the D (9 bases). Germline V gene lookup returns CDR1 GEAIGNYY and CDR2 EKD. The CDR3 has 23 residues. Trimming pared 3 bases from V and 0 bases from J, leaving 37 bases between.

The chain joins TRAV29/DV5 to TRDJ1, with 9 bases matching TRDD2. Because TCRdb records no J gene, it was assigned here through a match of the DNA to germline. The germline CDR1 and CDR2 sequences are NSMFDY and ISSIKDK. This CDR3 spans 20 amino acids. V lost 5 bases to trimming and J lost 3 bases; unmatched junction nucleotides: 26. Here the CDR3 reads CAAWGPSYVMGGRGADKLIF. The CDR3 nucleotides read TGTGCAGCCTGGGGGCCTTCCTACGTGATGGGAGGAAGGGGGGCCGATAAACTCATCTTT.

Notes on this clone: Translating this DNA gives a protein that differs at residue 4 from the TCRdb one, which belongs to a much larger clone; a read error is likely, and the protein shown is this translation. Other DNA sequences in the sample encode the same CDR3. The rearrangement links TRDV2 to TRDJ1, with 9 bases fitting TRDD3. The CDR3 loop spans 17 amino acids. The trim removed 4 bases at V and 0 bases at J, leaving 11 bases unmatched. Germline assignment: CDR1 GEAIGNYY and CDR2 EKD. CDR3: CACETLGDGKYTDKLIF. The CDR3, as DNA: TGTGCCTGTGAGACTCTGGGGGATGGAAAGTACACCGATAAACTCATCTTT.

Concerning this clone itself: A read error is the likely source, as a far larger clone sits one nucleotide away. Other DNA sequences of this sample code for an identical CDR3. This chain links TRDV2 with TRDJ1; 11 bases fit TRDD3. Germline V lookup: CDR1 GEAIGNYY, CDR2 EKD. This CDR3 spans 17 amino acids. Unmatched junction bases numbered 7, after V lost 1 base and J lost 1 base. CDR3: CACDTVGGYASTDKLIF. In DNA, the CDR3 is TGTGCCTGTGACACTGTTGGGGGATACGCCTCCACCGATAAACTCATCTTT.

This clone was detected a few times. TCRdb's listed protein matches a much larger clone and diverges from this DNA's translation at residue 16, likely through a read error; the protein shown comes from the DNA. V gene TRDV2 combines with J gene TRDJ3; perhaps TRDD3 as D (5 bases). The germline V gene encodes CDR1 GEAIGNYY and CDR2 EKD. The CDR3 spans 17 residues. The CDR3 DNA sequence: TGTGCCTGTGACACATCGCCCCCCTCCTGGGACACCCGACAGATGATTTTC. Translation gives CACDTSPPSWDTRQMIF.

This clone was detected ten times or more. This chain links TRDV2 with TRDJ3, with TRDD3 identical over 11 bases. V was clipped by 8 bases and J by 2 bases; unmatched bases: 10. The germline CDR1 and CDR2 sequences are GEAIGNYY and EKD. The CDR3 is made up of 18 amino acids. For the CDR3, the DNA is TGTGCCTTGGGGGATACGCGGCACTATCCCTGGGACACCCGACAGATGTTTTTC. Translation: CALGDTRHYPWDTRQMFF.

This clone was seen a few times. A read error likely explains this, since a far larger clone differs by one base. Other DNA sequences in the same sample also yield this CDR3. The J gene is TRDJ1, the V gene TRDV2, with TRDD3 matching over 11 bases. This CDR3 has 17 amino acids. Germline V gene lookup returns CDR1 GEAIGNYY and CDR2 EKD. The chain's CDR3 is CACDTVGGYASTDKLIF. CDR3 bases: TGTGCCTGTGACACCGTTGGGGGATACGCCTCCACCGATAAGCTCATCTTT.

This clone was observed a few times. Since a far larger clone is one base different, this is likely a read error. The same CDR3 can be traced to other DNA sequences in this sample. The V and J genes are TRDV2 and TRDJ1, with 13 bases matching TRDD3. Germline V CDR1 and CDR2: GEAIGNYY, EKD. V shed 4 bases, J shed 0 bases, and the junction held 16 bases outside the gene matches. CDR3 size: 20 residues. The CDR3 DNA follows: TGTGCCTGTGATACCGTCGCTACTGGGGGATACGGAGGGTACACCGATAAACTCATCTTT. It codes for CACDTVATGGYGGYTDKLIF.

This clone was counted between two and nine times. It may be a read error: a sequence one base away is much more abundant. Different DNA sequences within this sample yield the same CDR3. This sequence joins TRDV2 and TRDJ1; TRDD3 agrees at 8 bases. The germline CDR1 and CDR2 sequences are GEAIGNYY and EKD. There are 18 residues in the CDR3. CDR3 sequence reads: CACDTLLGERRYTDKLIF. CDR3 in DNA: TGTGCATGTGACACACTTCTGGGGGAAAGGAGGTACACCGATAAACTCATCTTT.

A word on this clone: This DNA's translation differs at residue 7 from TCRdb's protein, which comes from a much larger clone; a read error is likely, and the protein shown is translated from the DNA. The CDR3 DNA is TGTGCCTGTGACACCTTGCGGACCACGAACGGCTCCTGGGACACCCGACAGATGTTTTTC. Translated: CACDTLRTTNGSWDTRQMFF. This chain joins TRDV2 and TRDJ3; D remains unclear. Germline-derived CDR1 and CDR2 are GEAIGNYY and EKD. V was pared by 0 bases and J by 0 bases, with 17 bases between. This CDR3 spans 20 amino acids.

CDR3 protein: CALGGHGGYEVDKLIF. The CDR3 DNA reads as TGTGCTCTTGGGGGACACGGGGGATACGAGGTCGATAAACTCATCTTT. Here the J gene is TRDJ1 and the V gene is not called; TRDD3, the table's D call, was not compared with the DNA. The CDR3 is made up of 16 amino acids.

This clone qualifies as medium-sized (0.01 to 0.1%). The chain joins TRDV2 to TRDJ1; 10 positions agree with TRDD3. V shed 3 bases and J 3 bases; nucleotides not matched to a gene: 15. In germline, CDR1 is GEAIGNYY, CDR2 EKD. CDR3 length equals 18 residues. The CDR3 here is CACDVLGGDTRLPDKLIF. The CDR3 nucleotides are TGTGCCTGTGACGTCCTTGGGGGGGATACGCGGTTGCCCGATAAACTCATCTTT.

This clone was observed many times. V and J are TRDV2 and TRDJ1; 13 nucleotides align to TRDD3. The length of the CDR3 is 19 residues. Germline CDR1 is GEAIGNYY and CDR2 is EKD. J was trimmed by 1 base and V by 4 bases; bases with no gene match: 14. The CDR3 DNA reads TGTGCCTGTGAAGATCTAGTACTGGGGGATACGCCTCCCACCGATAAACTCATCTTT. This gives the protein CACEDLVLGDTPPTDKLIF.

About this clone: A far larger clone is a single base away, which makes a read error likely. Other DNA sequences in this sample translate to the same CDR3. J is TRDJ1 and V is TRDV2; 9 nucleotides align to TRDD3. Germline assignment: CDR1 GEAIGNYY and CDR2 EKD. V lost 0 bases, J lost 0 bases, and 10 bases stayed unmatched. The CDR3 extends over 18 amino acids. The CDR3 loop reads CACDTVLSGGSYTDKLIF. In nucleotides, the CDR3 is TGTGCCTGTGACACCGTGCTTTCTGGGGGATCTTACACCGATAAACTCATCTTT.

This clone was detected a few times. The TCRdb protein, from a much larger clone, departs from this DNA's translation at residue 13, likely by read error; the protein shown derives from the DNA. The chain employs TRDV2 and TRDJ1; 9 bases fit TRDD3. This CDR3 contains 17 residues. Germline assignment: CDR1 GEAIGNYY and CDR2 EKD. The CDR3 loop reads CACDTLGDGKYTEKLIF. The CDR3 nucleotides read TGTGCCTGTGACACTCTGGGGGATGGAAAGTACACCGAAAAACTCATCTTT.

By sample fraction, this clone is medium-sized (0.01 to 0.1%). Written as DNA, the CDR3 is TGTGCCGTTGATGGTAACTGGGGGATCCCCACCGATAAACTCATCTTT. Translation: CAVDGNWGIPTDKLIF. The rearrangement uses TRDV3 and TRDJ1, with 10 bases fitting TRDD3. The CDR3 loop spans 16 amino acids. Losses at the gene ends were 5 bases for V and 1 base for J; bases not matched to a gene: 13. Germline loops: CDR1 TVYSNPD, CDR2 GDNSRS (reference sequence).

This clone is judged medium-sized. J is TRDJ1 and V is TRDV2; a weak D match, TRDD3 (6 bases). Germline V gene lookup returns CDR1 GEAIGNYY and CDR2 EKD. Deletions cut 0 bases from V and 2 bases from J, with 15 bases between. This CDR3 comprises 16 residues. CDR3 sequence: CACDTVGAKGTDKLIF. Written as DNA, the CDR3 is TGTGCCTGTGACACCGTGGGGGCTAAAGGAACCGATAAACTCATCTTT.

This clone was recorded many times. The V and J genes are TRDV2 and TRDJ3, with TRDD3 matching 10 bases. V lost 0 bases, J lost 0 bases, and 7 bases stayed unmatched. Germline-derived CDR1 and CDR2 are GEAIGNYY and EKD. This CDR3 comprises 20 residues. CDR3 residues: CACDTGTGGSSSWDTRQMFF. The CDR3 coding sequence is TGTGCCTGTGACACCGGTACTGGGGGATCCAGCTCCTGGGACACCCGACAGATGTTTTTC.

A word on this clone: A far larger clone is a single base away, which makes a read error likely. The sample has other DNA sequences that encode this CDR3 too. The chain combines TRDV2 with TRDJ3; 9 bases are shared with TRDD3. There are 20 residues in the CDR3. Germline CDR1 is GEAIGNYY and CDR2 is EKD. CDR3 bases: TGTGCTTGTGATCCCATTGTACTGGGGGAAAGCTCCTGGGACACCCGACAGATGTTTTTC. Protein product: CACDPIVLGESSWDTRQMFF.

The V gene is TRDV1, the J gene TRDJ1, with 12 nucleotides matching TRDD3. TCRdb supplies no J gene; here it was assigned by aligning the nucleotide sequence to germline. V lost 4 bases to trimming and J lost 1 base; unmatched junction nucleotides: 19. CDR3 length: 21 residues. Looked up from germline, CDR1 is TSWWSYY and CDR2 is QGS. The CDR3 DNA reads as TGTGCTCTTGGGGTACGATTCTTCCTAGGCTGGGGGATACGTGCCACCGATAAACTCATCTTT. Its translation: CALGVRFFLGWGIRATDKLIF.

Sample share makes this clone medium-sized. The sample contains more than one DNA sequence encoding this CDR3. The DNA of the CDR3 is TGTGCCTGTGACCACGTACTGGGGGTTAAGTACACCGATAAACTCATCTTT. Amino acid sequence: CACDHVLGVKYTDKLIF. V gene TRDV2 combines with J gene TRDJ1, with TRDD3 matching 8 bases. Germline V CDR1 and CDR2: GEAIGNYY, EKD. J gave up 0 bases and V 3 bases, and 11 bases lay outside the gene matches. The CDR3 has 17 residues.

In this sample, this clone turned up a few times. For this DNA, TCRdb reports the protein of a much larger clone, which diverges at residue 9, most likely from a read error; the protein presented here is translated directly from the DNA. The chain uses TRDV2 and TRDJ1, with 11 bases that match TRDD3. The CDR3 spans 15 residues. With 3 bases clipped from V and 3 bases from J, the junction kept 5 bases outside the gene matches. Germline values: CDR1 GEAIGNYY, CDR2 EKD. The CDR3 protein is CACDPLGDNSDKLIF. For the CDR3, the DNA is TGTGCCTGTGACCCACTGGGGGATAATTCCGATAAACTCATCTTT.

With regard to this clone: The protein recorded in TCRdb matches a much larger clone and deviates from this DNA's translation at residue 8, suggesting a read error; the protein here is obtained by translating the DNA. J is TRDJ1 and V is TRDV2, with TRDD3 matching over 8 bases. This CDR3 region has 15 residues. Germline V CDR1 and CDR2: GEAIGNYY, EKD. The trim removed 5 bases at V and 4 bases at J, leaving 11 bases unmatched. The CDR3 DNA follows: TGTGCCTGTGCCCAACTGGGGGTTAGGGACGATAAACTCATCTTT. Translation gives CACAQLGVRDDKLIF.

This rearrangement joins TRDV1 to TRDJ1; TRDD3 matches 13 bases. Matching the DNA to germline supplied the J gene, which TCRdb does not give. The trim removed 4 bases at V and 0 bases at J, leaving 26 bases unmatched. The CDR3 has 24 amino acids. Germline lookup yields CDR1 TSWWSYY and CDR2 QGS. CDR3 DNA: TGTGCTCTTGGGGTAGCCTTCCCACGGACTGGGGGATACGGGGGTTCAACGTACACCGATAAACTCATCTTT. Protein product: CALGVAFPRTGGYGGSTYTDKLIF.

The chain links TRDV1 to TRDJ1, with 9 bases identical to TRDD2. The J gene comes from matching the DNA to germline here; TCRdb lacks it. Germline CDR1 is TSWWSYY and CDR2 is QGS. This CDR3 is 23 amino acids long. J lost 3 bases, V lost 4 bases, and 30 bases had no gene match. The CDR3 bases are TGTGCTCTTGGGGGACCCCCCTTCCTACCGATAGATAGGAGGCGGGTATGGGCCGATAAACTCATCTTT. Residues: CALGGPPFLPIDRRRVWADKLIF.

This clone was counted between two and nine times. TCRdb's protein for this DNA is that of a much larger clone and differs from the translation at residue 5, likely a read error; the protein shown is the DNA translation. V gene TRDV2 combines with J gene TRDJ1, with no clear D. The length of the CDR3 is 16 residues. The V gene's germline CDR1 is GEAIGNYY and CDR2 EKD. V lost 3 bases to trimming and J lost 0 bases, with 16 bases between them. The CDR3 region has the DNA TGTGCCTGTGACTCGTCCGATCGGAAGTACACCGATAAACTCATCTTT. Translation gives CACDSSDRKYTDKLIF.

A note on this clone: For this DNA, TCRdb reports the protein of a much larger clone, which diverges at residue 2, most likely from a read error; the protein presented here is translated directly from the DNA. This chain uses TRDV2 with TRDJ1, with TRDD3 matching 9 bases. The CDR3 loop spans 17 amino acids. Germline V CDR1 and CDR2: GEAIGNYY, EKD. CDR3 protein: CSCDTLGDGKYTDKLIF. As DNA, the CDR3 is TGTTCCTGTGACACTCTGGGGGATGGAAAGTACACCGATAAACTCATCTTT.